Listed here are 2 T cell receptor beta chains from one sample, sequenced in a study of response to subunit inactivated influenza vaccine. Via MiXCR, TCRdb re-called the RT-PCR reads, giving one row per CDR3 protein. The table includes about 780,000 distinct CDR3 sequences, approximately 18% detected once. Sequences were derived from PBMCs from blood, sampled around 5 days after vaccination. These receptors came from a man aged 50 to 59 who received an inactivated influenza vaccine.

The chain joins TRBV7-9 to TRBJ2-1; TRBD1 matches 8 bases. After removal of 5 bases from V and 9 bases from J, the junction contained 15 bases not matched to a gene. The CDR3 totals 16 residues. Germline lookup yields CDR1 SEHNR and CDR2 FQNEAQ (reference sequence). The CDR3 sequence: CASSPTPWTGHAEQFF. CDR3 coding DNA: TGTGCCAGCAGCCCCACCCCTTGGACAGGGCATGCTGAGCAGTTCTTC.

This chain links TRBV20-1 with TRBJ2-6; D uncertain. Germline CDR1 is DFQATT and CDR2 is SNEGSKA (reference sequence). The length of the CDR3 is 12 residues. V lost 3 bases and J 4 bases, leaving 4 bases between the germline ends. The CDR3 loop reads CSASAGANVLTF. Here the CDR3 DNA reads TGCAGTGCTAGTGCCGGGGCCAACGTCCTGACTTTC.